The next 2 T cell receptor beta chains were all read from a single sample in a study of T-cell reconstitution after alpha-beta-depleted transplantation in children. Library preparation (for TCRbeta) was performed with unique molecular identifiers. TCRdb used MiXCR to reprocess the PCR reads, holding one entry per CDR3 protein. Altogether 500,000 or so distinct CDR3 sequences are present, around a third being singletons, with the ten largest covering 2% to 3%. This material consisted of PBMCs from the stem cell graft donor, taken from the stem cell graft. The source of these receptors is a human donor who donated a stem cell graft to a child with aplastic anemia.

The chain carries TRBV7-6 and TRBJ2-1; the match to TRBD1 covers 9 bases. Trimming removed 2 bases from V and 6 bases from J; junction bases left unmatched: 5. The CDR3 has 15 residues. Per germline, CDR1 SGHVS and CDR2 FNYEAQ. DNA for the CDR3: TGTGCCAGCAGCTTATATGGGACAGGGACCAATGAGCAGTTCTTC. It codes for CASSLYGTGTNEQFF.

A remark on this clonotype: A junction end diverges from the germline sequence, so it may reflect a read error. The gene calls are TRBV6-2 or TRBV6-3 and TRBJ2-6; 7 bases are shared with TRBD2. Germline loops: CDR1 MNHEY, CDR2 SVGEGT. The CDR3 is made up of 16 amino acids. CDR3 sequence (DNA): TGTGCCAGCAGTTACTCGGCGGGAGATGGGCCCAACGTCCTGACTTTC. This encodes CASSYSAGDGPNVLTF.